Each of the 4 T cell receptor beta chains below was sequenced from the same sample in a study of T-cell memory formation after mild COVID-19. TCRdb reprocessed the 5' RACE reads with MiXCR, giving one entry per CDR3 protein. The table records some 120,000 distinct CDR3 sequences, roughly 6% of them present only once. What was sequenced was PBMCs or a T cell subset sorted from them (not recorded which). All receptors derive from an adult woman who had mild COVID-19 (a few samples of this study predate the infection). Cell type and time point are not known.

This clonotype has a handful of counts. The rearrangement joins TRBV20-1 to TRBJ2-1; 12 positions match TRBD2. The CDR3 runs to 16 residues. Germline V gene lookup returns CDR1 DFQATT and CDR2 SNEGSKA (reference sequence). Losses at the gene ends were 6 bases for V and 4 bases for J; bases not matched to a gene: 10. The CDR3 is CSAIDRTSGNYNEQFF. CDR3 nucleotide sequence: TGCAGTGCCATCGACCGGACTAGCGGGAATTACAATGAGCAGTTCTTC.

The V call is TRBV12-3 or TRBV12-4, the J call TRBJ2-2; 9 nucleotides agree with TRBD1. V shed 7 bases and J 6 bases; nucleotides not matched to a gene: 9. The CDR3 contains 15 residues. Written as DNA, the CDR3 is TGTGCCAGCATCCCGGGACAGGGAGTGCCCGGGGAGCTGTTTTTT. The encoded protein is CASIPGQGVPGELFF.

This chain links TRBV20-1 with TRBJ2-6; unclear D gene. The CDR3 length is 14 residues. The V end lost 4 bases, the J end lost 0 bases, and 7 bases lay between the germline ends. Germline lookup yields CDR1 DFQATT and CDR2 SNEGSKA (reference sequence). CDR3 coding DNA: TGCAGTGCTAAGGAGATCTCTGGGGCCAACGTCCTGACTTTC. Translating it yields CSAKEISGANVLTF.

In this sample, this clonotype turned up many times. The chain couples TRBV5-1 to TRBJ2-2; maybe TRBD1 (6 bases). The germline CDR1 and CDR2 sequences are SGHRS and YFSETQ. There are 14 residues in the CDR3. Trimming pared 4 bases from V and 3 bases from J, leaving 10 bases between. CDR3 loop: CASSTRTDTGELFF. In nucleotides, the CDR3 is TGCGCCAGCAGCACCCGGACAGACACCGGGGAGCTGTTTTTT.